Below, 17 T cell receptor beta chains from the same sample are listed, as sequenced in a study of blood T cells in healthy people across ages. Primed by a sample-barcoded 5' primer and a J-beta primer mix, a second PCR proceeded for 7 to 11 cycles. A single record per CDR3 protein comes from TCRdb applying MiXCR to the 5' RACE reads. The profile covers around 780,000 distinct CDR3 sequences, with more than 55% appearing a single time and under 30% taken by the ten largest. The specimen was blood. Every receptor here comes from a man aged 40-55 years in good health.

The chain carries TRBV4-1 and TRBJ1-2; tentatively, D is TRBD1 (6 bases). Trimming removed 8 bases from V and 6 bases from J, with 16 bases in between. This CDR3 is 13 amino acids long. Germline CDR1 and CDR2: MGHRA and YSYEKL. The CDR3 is CASGPGTINGYTF. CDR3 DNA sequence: TGCGCCAGCGGTCCGGGGACAATCAATGGCTACACCTTC.

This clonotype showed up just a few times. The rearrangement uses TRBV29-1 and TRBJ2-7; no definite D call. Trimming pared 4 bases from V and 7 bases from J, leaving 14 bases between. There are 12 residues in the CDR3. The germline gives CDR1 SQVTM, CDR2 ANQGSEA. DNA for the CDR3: TGCAGCGTTGGCCGTATAGGTGATGAGCAGTACTTC. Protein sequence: CSVGRIGDEQYF.

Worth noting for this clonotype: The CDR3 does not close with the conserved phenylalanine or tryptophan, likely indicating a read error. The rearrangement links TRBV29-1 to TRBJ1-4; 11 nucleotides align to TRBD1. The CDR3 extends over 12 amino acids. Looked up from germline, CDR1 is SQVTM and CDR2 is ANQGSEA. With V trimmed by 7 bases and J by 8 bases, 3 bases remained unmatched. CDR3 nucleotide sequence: TGCAGCGCCGGACAGGGGGCCGAAAAACTGTTTTTG. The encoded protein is CSAGQGAEKLFL.

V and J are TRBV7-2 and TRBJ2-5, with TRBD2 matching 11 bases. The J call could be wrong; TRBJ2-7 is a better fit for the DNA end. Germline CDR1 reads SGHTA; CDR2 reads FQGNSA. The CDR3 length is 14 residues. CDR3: CASSKTSGSLEQYF. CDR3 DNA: TGTGCCAGCAGCAAAACTAGCGGGAGTCTCGAGCAGTACTTC.

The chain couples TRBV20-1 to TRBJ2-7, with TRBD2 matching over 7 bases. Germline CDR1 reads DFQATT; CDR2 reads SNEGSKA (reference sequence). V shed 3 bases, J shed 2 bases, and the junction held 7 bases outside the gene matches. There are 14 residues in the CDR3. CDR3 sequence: CSASGRLATYEQYF. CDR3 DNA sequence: TGCAGTGCTAGTGGCAGACTAGCCACCTACGAGCAGTACTTC.

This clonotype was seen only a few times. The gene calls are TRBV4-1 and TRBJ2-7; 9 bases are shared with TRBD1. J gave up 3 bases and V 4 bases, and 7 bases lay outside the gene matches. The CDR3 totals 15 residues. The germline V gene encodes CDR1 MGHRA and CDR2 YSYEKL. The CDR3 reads CASSPGQGIRYEQYF. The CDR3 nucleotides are TGCGCCAGCAGCCCGGGACAGGGTATCCGCTACGAGCAGTACTTC.

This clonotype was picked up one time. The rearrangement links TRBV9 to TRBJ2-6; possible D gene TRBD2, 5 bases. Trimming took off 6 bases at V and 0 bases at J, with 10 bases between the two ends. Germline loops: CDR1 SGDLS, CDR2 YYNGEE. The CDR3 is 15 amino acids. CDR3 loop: CASTTRASGANVLTF. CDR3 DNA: TGTGCCAGCACTACGAGGGCCTCTGGGGCCAACGTCCTGACTTTC.

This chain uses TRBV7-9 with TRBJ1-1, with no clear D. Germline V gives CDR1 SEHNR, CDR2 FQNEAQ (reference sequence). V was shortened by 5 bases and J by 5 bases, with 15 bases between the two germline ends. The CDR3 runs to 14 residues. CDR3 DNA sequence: TGTGCCAGCAGCCCAAGCGGACGAGATACTGAAGCTTTCTTT. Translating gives CASSPSGRDTEAFF.

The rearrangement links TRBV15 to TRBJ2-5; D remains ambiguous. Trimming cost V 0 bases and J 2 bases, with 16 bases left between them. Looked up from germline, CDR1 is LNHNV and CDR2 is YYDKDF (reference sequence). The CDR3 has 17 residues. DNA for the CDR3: TGTGCCACCAGCAGAGAATCCAATTCATGGGGTCAAGAGACCCAGTACTTC. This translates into CATSRESNSWGQETQYF.

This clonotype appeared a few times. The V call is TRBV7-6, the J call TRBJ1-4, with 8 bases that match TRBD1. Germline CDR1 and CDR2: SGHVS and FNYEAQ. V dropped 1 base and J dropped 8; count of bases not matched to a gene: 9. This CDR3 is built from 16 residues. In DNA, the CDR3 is TGTGCCAGCAGCTTAGTCCTGACAGGGGAGGGCGAAAAACTGTTTTTT. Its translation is CASSLVLTGEGEKLFF.

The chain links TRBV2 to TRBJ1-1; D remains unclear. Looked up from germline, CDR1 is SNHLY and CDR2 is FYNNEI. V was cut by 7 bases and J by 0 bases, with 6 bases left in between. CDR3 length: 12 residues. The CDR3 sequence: CASTQLNTEAFF. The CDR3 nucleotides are TGTGCCAGCACACAGTTGAACACTGAAGCTTTCTTT. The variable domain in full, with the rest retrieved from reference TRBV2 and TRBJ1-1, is EPEVTQTPSHQVTQMGQEVILRCVPISNHLYFYWYRQILGQKVEFLVSFYNNEISEKSEIFDDQFSVERPDGSNFTLKIRSTKLEDSAMYFCASTQLNTEAFFGQGTRLTVV.

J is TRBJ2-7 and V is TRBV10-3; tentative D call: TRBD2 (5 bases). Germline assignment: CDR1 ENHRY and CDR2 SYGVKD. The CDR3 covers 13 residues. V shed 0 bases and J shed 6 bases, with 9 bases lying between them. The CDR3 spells CAISESEGGEQYF. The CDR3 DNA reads TGTGCCATCAGTGAGTCCGAGGGTGGCGAGCAGTACTTC.

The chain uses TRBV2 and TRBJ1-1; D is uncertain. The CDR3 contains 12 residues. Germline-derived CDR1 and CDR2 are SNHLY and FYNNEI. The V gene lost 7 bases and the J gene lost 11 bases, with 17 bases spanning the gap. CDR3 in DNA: TGTGCCAGCAAAGACGGACCCCTTCAGGCTTTCTTT. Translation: CASKDGPLQAFF.

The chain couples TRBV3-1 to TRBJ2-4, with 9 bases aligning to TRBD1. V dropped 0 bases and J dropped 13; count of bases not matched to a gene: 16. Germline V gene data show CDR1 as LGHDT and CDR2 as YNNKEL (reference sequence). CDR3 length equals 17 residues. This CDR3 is CASSQDSATGGTYKQYF. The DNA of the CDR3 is TGTGCCAGCAGCCAAGACTCGGCGACAGGGGGGACCTACAAGCAGTACTTC.

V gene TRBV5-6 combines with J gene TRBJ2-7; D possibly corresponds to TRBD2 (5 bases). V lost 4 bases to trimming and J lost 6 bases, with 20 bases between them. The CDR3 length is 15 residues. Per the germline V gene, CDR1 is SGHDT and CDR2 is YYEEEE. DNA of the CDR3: TGTGCCAGCAGCCCACAAAGGTTCATAAGCGGCGAGCAGTACTTC. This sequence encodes CASSPQRFISGEQYF.

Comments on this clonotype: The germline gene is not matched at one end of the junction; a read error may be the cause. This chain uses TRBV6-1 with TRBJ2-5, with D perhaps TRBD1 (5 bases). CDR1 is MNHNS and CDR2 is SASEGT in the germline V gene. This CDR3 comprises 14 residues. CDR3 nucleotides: TGTGCTAGCAGCGACCTGACAGTGAAAGAGACCCAGTACTTC. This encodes CASSDLTVKETQYF.

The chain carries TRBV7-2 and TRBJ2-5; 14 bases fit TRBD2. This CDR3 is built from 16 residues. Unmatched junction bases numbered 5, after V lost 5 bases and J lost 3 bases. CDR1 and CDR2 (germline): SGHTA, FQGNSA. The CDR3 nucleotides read TGTGCCAGCAGCCGCGGACTAGCGGGAGGTGAAGAGACCCAGTACTTC. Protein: CASSRGLAGGEETQYF.